This T cell receptor beta chain came from a study of blood T cell repertoires in COVID-19. The overall study: Samples taken during acute and convalescent COVID-19 were collected in the United States, Italy and Spain. From T cells, B-cell-depleted T cells, or PBMCs came the material, which was cDNA or gDNA.

Original analysis: Reference gene primer amplification yielded estimated nucleated cell counts. The protocol was immunoSEQ multiplex PCR, while the TCRdb copy is restricted to in-frame clones and leaves out a portion. For V, J and clone size, that table is used; D and trimming come from the DNA. Of about 190,000 clones in the sample, roughly four fifths were seen once. Germline-derived CDR1 and CDR2 are SGDLS and YYNGEE. The trim removed 2 bases at V and 1 base at J, leaving 7 bases unmatched. This CDR3 region has 18 residues. V and J are TRBV9 and TRBJ2-1; 12 positions agree with TRBD1. This receptor was identified in a man aged 50-60 years who had recovered from COVID-19. What was sequenced was peripheral blood. In DNA form, the CDR3 reads TGTGCCAGCAGCGTGATCCCGGGACAGGGGGCTTCCTACAATGAGCAGTTCTTC. This gives the protein CASSVIPGQGASYNEQFF.